Listed here are 31 T cell receptor beta chains from one sample, sequenced in a study of regulatory T cells in long-lasting Graves disease. Combining iRepertoire HTBI primers with Arm-PCR of CDR3 regions, the authors built TCR beta libraries. TCRdb redid the calling of the multiplex PCR reads with MiXCR, one entry per CDR3 protein. The sample includes 350,000 to 550,000 distinct CDR3 sequences, roughly 17% of them seen just once. Time point specified: newly diagnosed GD, antithyroid drugs for less than 3 months. From PBMCs, RNA was extracted and then used to make the TCR library. The sample also formed part of further work on T cells in Graves' hyperthyroidism and ophthalmopathy.

This material consisted of peripheral blood mononuclear cells (PBMCs), taken at new diagnosis, from a patient treated with antithyroid drugs. The source of these receptors is a woman aged 18-29 years with Graves disease.

The chain combines TRBV12-3 or TRBV12-4 with TRBJ2-7; 9 bases agree with TRBD2. J lost 3 bases, V lost 6 bases, and 9 bases had no gene match. The CDR3 is 15 amino acids. The CDR3 loop reads CASSLDPAGGYEQYF. Here the CDR3 DNA reads TGTGCCAGCAGCTTGGACCCAGCGGGAGGCTACGAGCAGTACTTC.

At least ten counts were recorded for this clonotype. The chain combines TRBV7-9 with TRBJ1-1; D uncertain. Trimming stripped 3 bases from V and 4 bases from J, with 12 bases between. The CDR3 is 14 residues long. The germline V gene has CDR1 SEHNR and CDR2 FQNEAQ (reference sequence). DNA for the CDR3: TGTGCCAGCAGCTTGAGCCCACCGACCACTGAAGCTTTCTTT. The encoded protein is CASSLSPPTTEAFF. Based on the CDR3 plus reference TRBV7-9 and TRBJ1-1, the full variable domain is DTGVSQNPRHKITKRGQNVTFRCDPISEHNRLYWYRQTLGQGPEFLTYFQNEAQLEKSRLLSDRFSAERPKGSFSTLEIQRTEQGDSAMYLCASSLSPPTTEAFFGQGTRLTVV.

Ten or more counts support this clonotype. The CDR3 DNA reads TGTGCCAGCAGCCCCCGGACCGTTTCCTACGAGCAGTACTTC. It yields the protein CASSPRTVSYEQYF. This rearrangement joins TRBV28 to TRBJ2-7; no clear D. The germline V and J ends were trimmed by 6 bases and 1 base, with 13 bases remaining between them. This CDR3 is 14 amino acids long. The V gene's germline CDR1 is MDHEN and CDR2 SYDVKM.

The chain couples TRBV4-1 to TRBJ2-1; 15 nucleotides agree with TRBD2. Germline loops: CDR1 MGHRA, CDR2 YSYEKL. V dropped 2 bases and J dropped 10; count of bases not matched to a gene: 9. This CDR3 comprises 17 residues. CDR3 sequence reads: CASSQRTSGRVTYEQFF. CDR3 nucleotides: TGCGCCAGCAGCCAAAGGACTAGCGGGAGGGTAACCTACGAGCAGTTCTTC.

This clonotype was found many times. The chain is built from TRBV6-1 and TRBJ1-2; 9 nucleotides agree with TRBD1. The CDR3 consists of 13 residues. Germline CDR1 is MNHNS and CDR2 is SASEGT. After removal of 4 bases from V and 7 bases from J, the junction contained 4 bases not matched to a gene. In DNA form, the CDR3 reads TGTGCCAGCAGTGCACAGGGGGCGAGTGGCTACACCTTC. This translates into CASSAQGASGYTF.

This clonotype was seen at least ten times. The V gene is TRBV7-2, the J gene TRBJ2-5; 7 positions match TRBD1. Germline values: CDR1 SGHTA, CDR2 FQGNSA. CDR3 length equals 14 residues. The V and J ends lost 5 bases and 5 bases, in that order; junction bases with no gene match: 8. The CDR3 DNA follows: TGTGCCAGCAGCCCAGACAGGGTTGGGGAGACCCAGTACTTC. This encodes CASSPDRVGETQYF. The complete variable domain, with remaining parts taken from reference TRBV7-2 and TRBJ2-5, reads GAGVSQSPSNKVTEKGKDVELRCDPISGHTALYWYRQSLGQGLEFLIYFQGNSAPDKSGLPSDRFSAERTGGSVSTLTIQRTQQEDSAVYLCASSPDRVGETQYFGPGTRLLVL.

This chain joins TRBV5-1 and TRBJ2-7; perhaps TRBD2 as D (6 bases). This CDR3 is 15 amino acids long. Germline V gene data show CDR1 as SGHRS and CDR2 as YFSETQ. V was trimmed by 2 bases and J by 0 bases, leaving 12 bases between them. CDR3 in DNA: TGCGCCAGCAGCTTACGCGGGGAGAGCTCCTACGAGCAGTACTTC. Its protein product is CASSLRGESSYEQYF.

This clonotype has a count of ten or more. The genes are TRBV7-2 and TRBJ1-2, with TRBD1 identical over 7 bases. The V segment lost 4 bases and the J segment 5 bases; nucleotides outside the gene matches: 7. Looked up from germline, CDR1 is SGHTA and CDR2 is FQGNSA. This CDR3 comprises 14 residues. CDR3 coding DNA: TGTGCCAGCAGCTCGCAGGGGGTGCAGTATGGCTACACCTTC. Amino acid sequence: CASSSQGVQYGYTF.

This clonotype was counted between two and nine times. V usage is TRBV20-1 and J usage is TRBJ2-3, with 10 bases aligning to TRBD2. The trim removed 6 bases at V and 1 base at J, leaving 4 bases unmatched. The germline gives CDR1 DFQATT, CDR2 SNEGSKA (reference sequence). The CDR3 contains 14 residues. CDR3 in amino acids: CSAPLAGRTDTQYF. The CDR3 bases are TGCAGTGCGCCACTAGCGGGACGCACAGATACGCAGTATTTT.

This clonotype was observed many times. J is TRBJ2-5 and V is TRBV7-8; maybe TRBD2 (5 bases). Looked up from germline, CDR1 is SGHVS and CDR2 is FQNEAQ. With 5 bases removed from V and 6 bases from J, the gap between germline ends came to 13 bases. The CDR3 length is 13 residues. As DNA, the CDR3 is TGTGCCAGCAGCAAAGAAGGGAGTCAGACCCAGTACTTC. It codes for CASSKEGSQTQYF.

This clonotype was detected a few times. V gene TRBV6-1 combines with J gene TRBJ2-7; 8 bases agree with TRBD1. This CDR3 contains 16 residues. Trimming at V came to 6 bases and at J to 3 bases, leaving 13 bases not matched to a gene. Germline CDR1 and CDR2: MNHNS and SASEGT. CDR3: CASSGLQGGINYEQYF. The CDR3 DNA follows: TGTGCCAGCAGCGGATTACAGGGGGGCATAAACTACGAGCAGTACTTC.

In its sample, this clonotype was seen a few times. V is TRBV6-1 and J is TRBJ2-6, with 7 bases matching TRBD2. CDR1 is MNHNS, CDR2 SASEGT, per germline. This CDR3 comprises 16 residues. Trimming cost V 6 bases and J 1 base; bases outside gene matches: 6. CDR3 sequence: CASRTFGGSGANVLTF. Here the CDR3 DNA reads TGTGCCAGCAGGACCTTCGGGGGGTCTGGGGCCAACGTCCTGACTTTC.

This clonotype has a handful of counts. V is TRBV6-5 and J is TRBJ2-1; D call uncertain. The germline V gene has CDR1 MNHEY and CDR2 SVGAGI. Trimming left V 4 bases short and J 7 bases short, with 11 bases between. The CDR3 has 13 amino acids. The CDR3 coding sequence is TGTGCCAGCAGTTCCCCTCGTTCGAATGAGCAGTTCTTC. This encodes CASSSPRSNEQFF.

This clonotype has only a few counts. The V call is TRBV7-9, the J call TRBJ2-3; 7 bases match TRBD2. Trimming cost V 8 bases and J 3 bases; bases outside gene matches: 5. The CDR3 runs to 13 residues. Per the germline V gene, CDR1 is SEHNR and CDR2 is FQNEAQ (reference sequence). CDR3 sequence (DNA): TGTGCCAGCTCCTGGCGGGGGACAGATACGCAGTATTTT. Amino acid sequence: CASSWRGTDTQYF.

This clonotype was detected ten times or more. The CDR3 protein is CAWTVGPTGYGYTF. For the CDR3, the DNA is TGTGCCTGGACCGTAGGTCCCACAGGGTATGGCTACACCTTC. The chain has TRBV30 and TRBJ1-2, with D possibly matching TRBD1 (6 bases). This CDR3 comprises 14 residues. V was shortened by 4 bases and J by 5 bases, with 17 bases between the two germline ends. Germline V gene lookup returns CDR1 GTSNPN and CDR2 SVGIG (reference sequence).

This clonotype was recorded many times. The chain is built from TRBV5-8 and TRBJ2-3; D perhaps matches TRBD1 (6 bases). The CDR3 extends over 16 amino acids. V was pared by 4 bases and J by 4 bases, with 19 bases between. Germline-derived CDR1 and CDR2 are SGHTS and YDEGEE. The CDR3 sequence: CASSLLTGFVADTQYF. DNA of the CDR3: TGTGCCAGCAGCCTACTTACAGGGTTTGTTGCAGATACGCAGTATTTT.

This clonotype was counted ten times or more. This chain uses TRBV29-1 with TRBJ2-7, with TRBD1 as a possible D gene (6 bases). The V end lost 7 bases, the J end lost 3 bases, and 13 bases lay between the germline ends. CDR1 and CDR2 from the germline V gene are SQVTM and ANQGSEA. There are 12 residues in the CDR3. The CDR3 DNA sequence: TGCAGCGCCTCAGGACAGAGCTACGAGCAGTACTTC. Translation: CSASGQSYEQYF.

The chain links TRBV7-9 to TRBJ2-1; D is perhaps TRBD1 or TRBD2 (5 bases each). CDR1 and CDR2 from the germline V gene are SEHNR and FQNEAQ (reference sequence). V was shortened by 5 bases and J by 15 bases, with 17 bases between the two germline ends. There are 12 residues in the CDR3. The CDR3 reads CASSLGDVSVFF. The CDR3 DNA is TGTGCCAGCAGCCTTGGGGACGTCTCGGTGTTCTTC.

This clonotype showed up many times. V gene TRBV9 combines with J gene TRBJ1-6; unclear D gene. The length of the CDR3 is 14 residues. V was trimmed by 4 bases and J by 5 bases, leaving 10 bases between them. From germline, CDR1 is SGDLS and CDR2 YYNGEE. The CDR3 DNA sequence: TGTGCCAGCAGCTGGGGAATGGATAATTCACCCCTCCACTTT. Its protein product is CASSWGMDNSPLHF.

A word on this clonotype: This sequence may be a read error, since a much larger clone differs from it by one base. The rearrangement joins TRBV10-3 to TRBJ1-1; TRBD1 might be the D (5 bases). The CDR3 extends over 13 amino acids. V lost 7 bases to trimming and J lost 0 bases, with 9 bases between them. Germline-derived CDR1 and CDR2 are ENHRY and SYGVKD. The CDR3 protein is CAIKGQLNTEAFF. The CDR3 nucleotides are TGTGCCATCAAGGGGCAGCTGAACACTGAAGCTTTCTTT.

This clonotype was counted at least ten times. The chain joins TRBV20-1 to TRBJ1-1, with D perhaps TRBD1 (6 bases). V lost 6 bases and J lost 1, with 15 bases in between. This CDR3 has 14 amino acids. Per germline, CDR1 DFQATT and CDR2 SNEGSKA (reference sequence). CDR3: CSAKKGGPNTEAFF. The CDR3 DNA reads as TGCAGTGCCAAGAAGGGGGGACCGAACACTGAAGCTTTCTTT.

With regard to this clonotype: This sequence is one base from a far larger clone and is likely a read error. The CDR3 DNA is TGTGCCAGCAGCTGGGGCGGCGGGAGCTTTGTCTACGAGCAGTTCTTC. It encodes CASSWGGGSFVYEQFF. The rearrangement links TRBV11-1 to TRBJ2-1; 7 bases map to TRBD2. Trimming cost V 4 bases and J 10 bases; bases outside gene matches: 16. The length of the CDR3 is 16 residues. Germline-derived CDR1 and CDR2 are SGHAT and FQDESV (reference sequence).

This clonotype occurred many times. V and J are TRBV24-1 and TRBJ2-1; no definite D call. The ends were cut back, 1 base at V and 8 bases at J, with 5 bases in the middle. This CDR3 region has 12 residues. CDR1 and CDR2 from the germline V gene are KGHDR and SFDVKD. The CDR3 coding sequence is TGTGCCACCAGTGATTTCGGTTATGAGCAGTTCTTC. Protein sequence: CATSDFGYEQFF.

This clonotype appeared many times. V is TRBV28 and J is TRBJ2-3; a weak D match, TRBD2 (6 bases). This CDR3 is 15 amino acids long. Germline V gene lookup returns CDR1 MDHEN and CDR2 SYDVKM. With 7 bases removed from V and 0 bases from J, the gap between germline ends came to 14 bases. The CDR3 here is CASNLGRGSTDTQYF. The CDR3, as DNA: TGTGCCAGCAACCTCGGGAGAGGGAGCACAGATACGCAGTATTTT. The complete variable domain, with remaining parts taken from reference TRBV28 and TRBJ2-3, reads DVKVTQSSRYLVKRTGEKVFLECVQDMDHENMFWYRQDPGLGLRLIYFSYDVKMKEKGDIPEGYSVSREKKERFSLILESASTNQTSMYLCASNLGRGSTDTQYFGPGTRLTVL.

V gene TRBV28 combines with J gene TRBJ2-1, with 8 bases that match TRBD2. Unmatched junction bases numbered 10, after V lost 5 bases and J lost 4 bases. CDR3 length: 16 residues. Germline V gene sequence: CDR1 MDHEN, CDR2 SYDVKM. The CDR3 sequence: CASSPRRLAKYNEQFF. The CDR3 nucleotides read TGTGCCAGCAGTCCGAGACGACTAGCGAAATACAATGAGCAGTTCTTC.

The table lists this clonotype with a few counts. The rearrangement links TRBV27 to TRBJ2-7; D call uncertain. The CDR3 loop spans 13 amino acids. CDR1 is MNHEY, CDR2 SMNVEV, per germline (reference sequence). V was clipped by 9 bases and J by 1 base, with 13 bases between them. CDR3 bases: TGTGCCAGTATTTCCAGAGGTTCCTACGAGCAGTACTTC. Protein product: CASISRGSYEQYF.

This clonotype was observed at least ten times. The chain employs TRBV30 and TRBJ2-7, with D perhaps given as TRBD1 or TRBD2 (5 bases each). Per germline, CDR1 GTSNPN and CDR2 SVGIG (reference sequence). The germline V and J ends were trimmed by 0 bases and 4 bases, with 10 bases remaining between them. The CDR3 loop spans 13 amino acids. The CDR3 is CAWSVVEGYEQYF. CDR3 DNA: TGTGCCTGGAGTGTAGTTGAGGGGTACGAGCAGTACTTC.

This clonotype appeared many times. The V gene is TRBV7-2, the J gene TRBJ2-5; D remains unclear. Germline V gene lookup returns CDR1 SGHTA and CDR2 FQGNSA. V was trimmed by 2 bases and J by 2 bases, leaving 12 bases between them. This CDR3 has 15 residues. This CDR3 is CASSLSGPPQETQYF. DNA of the CDR3: TGTGCCAGCAGCTTAAGTGGACCCCCGCAAGAGACCCAGTACTTC.

This clonotype has at least ten counts. The chain carries TRBV3-1 and TRBJ2-1; D remains ambiguous. The CDR3 covers 11 residues. The ends were cut back, 4 bases at V and 7 bases at J, with 5 bases in the middle. The germline V gene has CDR1 LGHDT and CDR2 YNNKEL (reference sequence). CDR3 coding DNA: TGTGCCAGCAGCCGACGAAATGAGCAGTTCTTC. This translates into CASSRRNEQFF.

This clonotype has a count of ten or more. This chain connects TRBV19 to TRBJ2-1; D is ambiguous. The CDR3 is made up of 16 amino acids. The germline V gene encodes CDR1 LNHDA and CDR2 SQIVND (reference sequence). Trimming removed 9 bases from V and 4 bases from J, with 22 bases in between. CDR3 sequence: CASTRTPSPGYNEQFF. The DNA for the CDR3 is TGTGCCAGCACTCGGACGCCAAGCCCCGGGTACAATGAGCAGTTCTTC.

There are many counts of this clonotype. This chain joins TRBV10-3 and TRBJ2-5; unclear D gene. This CDR3 is built from 14 residues. Trimming removed 0 bases from V and 3 bases from J, with 8 bases in between. CDR1 and CDR2 (germline): ENHRY, SYGVKD. For the CDR3, the DNA is TGTGCCATCAGTGAGTCGTTTGGGAAAGAGACCCAGTACTTC. Translating it yields CAISESFGKETQYF.